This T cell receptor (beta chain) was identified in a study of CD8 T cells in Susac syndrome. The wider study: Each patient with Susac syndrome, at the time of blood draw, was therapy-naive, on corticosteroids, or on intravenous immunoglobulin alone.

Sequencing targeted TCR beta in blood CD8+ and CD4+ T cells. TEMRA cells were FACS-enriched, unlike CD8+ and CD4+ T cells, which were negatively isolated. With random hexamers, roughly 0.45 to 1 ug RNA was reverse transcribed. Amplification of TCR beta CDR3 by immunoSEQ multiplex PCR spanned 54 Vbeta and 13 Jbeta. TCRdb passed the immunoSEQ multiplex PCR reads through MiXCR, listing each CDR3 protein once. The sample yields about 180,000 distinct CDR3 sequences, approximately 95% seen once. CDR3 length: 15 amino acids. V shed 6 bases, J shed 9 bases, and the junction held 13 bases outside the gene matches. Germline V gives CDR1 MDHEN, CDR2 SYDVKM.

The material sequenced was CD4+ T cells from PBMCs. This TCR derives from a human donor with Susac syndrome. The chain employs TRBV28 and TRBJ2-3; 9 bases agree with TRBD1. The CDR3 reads CASSPPGQGQGTQYF. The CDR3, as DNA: TGTGCCAGCAGCCCGCCGGGACAGGGCCAAGGAACGCAGTATTTT. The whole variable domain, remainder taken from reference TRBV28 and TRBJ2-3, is DVKVTQSSRYLVKRTGEKVFLECVQDMDHENMFWYRQDPGLGLRLIYFSYDVKMKEKGDIPEGYSVSREKKERFSLILESASTNQTSMYLCASSPPGQGQGTQYFGPGTRLTVL.